The 5 T cell receptor beta chains presented below share a single source sample, sequenced in a study of blood T cell repertoires in COVID-19. The repertoire was sequenced with immunoSEQ multiplex PCR; TCRdb's copy has only in-frame clones and lacks some. The sample lists approximately 250,000 clones, about nine tenths occurring once. What was sequenced was PBMCs or T cells enriched from blood (not recorded which). Every receptor here comes from a woman aged 30 to 39 with acute COVID-19.

The V call is TRBV5-6, the J call TRBJ1-2, with D uncertain. Trimming shortened V by 3 bases and J by 2 bases, and 14 bases separated the two germline ends. This CDR3 region has 15 residues. The germline gives CDR1 SGHDT, CDR2 YYEEEE. CDR3 in amino acids: CASSSFGSPNYGYTF. CDR3 bases: TGTGCCAGCAGCTCCTTTGGCTCCCCCAACTATGGCTACACCTTC.

This chain joins TRBV28 and TRBJ1-6, with D uncertain. The V and J ends lost 7 bases and 0 bases respectively, with 7 bases between them. CDR3 size: 14 residues. Germline assignment: CDR1 MDHEN and CDR2 SYDVKM. The DNA of the CDR3 is TGTGCCAGCAATCTAAGCTCCTATAATTCACCCCTCCACTTT. It yields the protein CASNLSSYNSPLHF.

In this sample, this clone turned up a few times. The chain recombines TRBV4-1 with TRBJ1-3, with D possibly TRBD1 on 5 matching bases. CDR1 MGHRA and CDR2 YSYEKL come from the germline V gene. There are 16 residues in the CDR3. V was trimmed by 0 bases and J by 2 bases, leaving 11 bases between them. The CDR3 DNA reads TGCGCCAGCAGCCAAGATCACCAGGGTACTGGAAACACCATATATTTT. Amino acid sequence: CASSQDHQGTGNTIYF.

The CDR3 is CSASPGQNYGYTF. CDR3 in DNA: TGCAGTGCTAGTCCGGGACAGAACTATGGCTACACCTTC. J is TRBJ1-2 and V is TRBV20-1, with TRBD1 matching over 7 bases. This CDR3 region has 13 residues. Losses at the gene ends were 3 bases for V and 2 bases for J; bases not matched to a gene: 3. Per the germline V gene, CDR1 is DFQATT and CDR2 is SNEGSKA (reference sequence).

This clone was observed a single time. In the same sample, other DNA sequences code for this CDR3. The chain combines TRBV28 with TRBJ2-7; D call uncertain. The ends were cut back, 3 bases at V and 5 bases at J, with 8 bases in the middle. CDR3 length equals 12 residues. Germline assignment: CDR1 MDHEN and CDR2 SYDVKM. The CDR3: CASSLARNEQYF. In nucleotides, the CDR3 is TGTGCCAGCAGTTTGGCCCGCAACGAGCAGTACTTC.